This T cell receptor beta chain was retrieved from a study of blood T cell repertoires in COVID-19. Germline V gene data show CDR1 as MNHEY and CDR2 as SVGAGI. V shed 1 base, J shed 14 bases, and the junction held 15 bases outside the gene matches. The CDR3 is made up of 15 amino acids. Assay: immunoSEQ multiplex PCR; the TCRdb copy retains only in-frame clones and omits some. Here the sample spans approximately 240,000 clones, 83% being singletons. V is TRBV6-5 and J is TRBJ2-5; TRBD1 matches at 8 bases. The sequencing input was peripheral blood. This sequence was found in a woman in her twenties or thirties with COVID-19, enrolled during active disease. CDR3 sequence: CASSYYHQGQARLYF. The CDR3 DNA follows: TGTGCCAGCAGTTACTACCATCAGGGACAGGCCCGTCTTTACTTC.